This T cell receptor beta chain was documented in a study of shared clonotypes between healthy human individuals. General observations from the study: The study found lower generation probabilities in non-shared clonotypes than in those shared by all four donors.

The CDR3 has 18 residues. Per the germline V gene, CDR1 is SGHDN and CDR2 is FVKESK. The V gene lost 0 bases and the J gene lost 3 bases, with 18 bases spanning the gap. This table comes from immunoSEQ multiplex PCR, and its TCRdb copy is limited to in-frame clones, with some not included. The data hold some 2,000,000 clones, with approximately 94% observed a single time. Selected positively for CCR7 and CD45RO-negative, naive CD8 cells excluded terminally differentiated effector memory CD45RA+ cells. This clone has a single count. Its target is unknown. The chain recombines TRBV14 with TRBJ1-5; unclear D gene. This clonotype was sampled from a man aged 18 to 30 in good health. The sample comprised naive CD8+ T cells sorted from blood. CDR3 sequence: CASSQELTGPRANQPQHF. DNA for the CDR3: TGTGCCAGCAGCCAAGAATTAACCGGGCCCCGAGCCAATCAGCCCCAGCATTTT.